This T cell receptor (beta chain) derives from a study of T cells in Graves' hyperthyroidism and ophthalmopathy. Trimming pared 7 bases from V and 7 bases from J, leaving 17 bases between. The CDR3 is 14 amino acids. In germline, CDR1 is LNHDA, CDR2 SQIVND (reference sequence). This clonotype was recorded many times. RNA transcripts yielded amplified TCR beta CDR3 regions. A set of HTBI primers served as the primers for a first-round RT-PCR of the TCR CDR3. TCRdb analysed the multiplex PCR reads with MiXCR anew, one entry per CDR3 protein. The sample shows 250,000 to 300,000 distinct CDR3 sequences, about 14% of them seen only once.

This receptor was obtained from a woman aged 40 to 55 with Graves' hyperthyroidism that later progressed to Graves' ophthalmopathy. The chain carries TRBV19 and TRBJ1-5; no reliable D call. The sample comprised blood. CDR3 amino acids: CASTPRGRMQPQHF. The CDR3, as DNA: TGTGCCAGTACTCCCCGTGGCAGGATGCAGCCCCAGCATTTT.